This TCR beta chain is drawn from a study of CD8+CD57+ T cells in acquired aplastic anemia. The overall study: Sorted CD4+ and CD8+ cells gave a mean 3.2 ug DNA, range about 0.17 to 27.4 ug.

This clonotype was seen many times. Profiling of TCR beta VDJ combinations and CDR3 sequences used genomic DNA as template. Each CDR3 protein is one row after TCRdb ran MiXCR on the reads. The table lists some 150,000 distinct CDR3 sequences, approximately 52% of them singletons. Flow cytometry had shown expanded CD8+CD57+ cells in the patients chosen for sequencing. Prior therapy had not been administered to any patient at the time of blood sampling. J lost 5 bases, V lost 5 bases, and 8 bases had no gene match. This CDR3 is 15 amino acids long. The germline gives CDR1 SEHNR, CDR2 FQNEAQ (reference sequence).

The TCR sequence derives from a human donor with aplastic anemia. The sequenced material came from sorted CD4+, CD8+, or CD8+CD57+ T cells (not recorded which) from PBMCs. This chain uses TRBV7-9 with TRBJ2-1; 8 positions agree with TRBD2. The CDR3 coding sequence is TGTGCCAGCAGCCGAGCCCGACTAGCGAACAATGAGCAGTTCTTC. This codes for CASSRARLANNEQFF.